These 7 T cell receptor beta chains were all obtained from the same sample, sequenced in a study of cytomegalovirus exposure and HLA in healthy donors. Use of 60 Vbeta and 13 Jbeta primers characterized the PCR. The repertoire was sequenced with immunoSEQ multiplex PCR; TCRdb's copy has only in-frame clones and lacks some. The data contain over 150,000 clones, roughly 84% of them singletons. The specimen was PBMCs. The receptors shown here come from a boy between 2 and 10 years old in good health and CMV-seronegative.

The chain has TRBV30 and TRBJ1-1; D not resolved. V shed 2 bases and J shed 11 bases, with 18 bases lying between them. This CDR3 spans 13 amino acids. Germline CDR1 is GTSNPN and CDR2 is SVGIG (reference sequence). Written as DNA, the CDR3 is TGTGCCTGGAGTCCCAACCACGGAGGGATGGCTTTCTTT. Translation: CAWSPNHGGMAFF.

This rearrangement joins TRBV7-9 to TRBJ1-1; 8 bases line up with TRBD1. V shed 5 bases, J shed 6 bases, and the junction held 5 bases outside the gene matches. Per germline, CDR1 SEHNR and CDR2 FQNEAQ (reference sequence). This CDR3 contains 13 residues. The CDR3 here is CASSPQGGAEAFF. CDR3 DNA: TGTGCCAGCAGCCCACAGGGGGGTGCTGAAGCTTTCTTT.

The rearrangement links TRBV29-1 to TRBJ1-2; 9 positions match TRBD1. Germline loops: CDR1 SQVTM, CDR2 ANQGSEA. Trimming cost V 6 bases and J 10 bases; bases outside gene matches: 9. CDR3 size: 12 residues. The CDR3 loop reads CSVGGQGEVYTF. CDR3 DNA sequence: TGCAGCGTGGGGGGACAGGGCGAAGTCTACACCTTC.

V usage is TRBV6-4 and J usage is TRBJ2-1; 8 bases map to TRBD2. CDR3 length equals 13 residues. With 2 bases clipped from V and 12 bases from J, the junction kept 6 bases outside the gene matches. The germline CDR1 and CDR2 sequences are MRHNA and SNTAGT. The CDR3 DNA follows: TGTGCCAGCAGTGACCGGGAGGGCAACGGGCAGTTCTTC. As protein: CASSDREGNGQFF.

The genes are TRBV5-6 and TRBJ2-1; the D gene is possibly TRBD1 (6 bases). CDR3 length: 17 amino acids. V was trimmed by 1 base and J by 8 bases, leaving 22 bases between them. Germline V lookup: CDR1 SGHDT, CDR2 YYEEEE. The CDR3 reads CASSLWRSSAGGDEQFF. In DNA, the CDR3 is TGTGCCAGCAGCTTGTGGCGGTCATCGGCTGGGGGCGATGAGCAGTTCTTC. Based on the CDR3 plus reference TRBV5-6 and TRBJ2-1, the full variable domain is DAGVTQSPTHLIKTRGQQVTLRCSPKSGHDTVSWYQQALGQGPQFIFQYYEEEERQRGNFPDRFSGHQFPNYSSELNVNALLLGDSALYLCASSLWRSSAGGDEQFFGPGTRLTVL.

The chain carries TRBV4-2 and TRBJ2-7; 9 bases match TRBD1. Per germline, CDR1 LGHNA and CDR2 YNFKEQ. The CDR3 extends over 14 amino acids. V shed 4 bases and J 3 bases; nucleotides not matched to a gene: 4. CDR3 sequence (DNA): TGTGCCAGCAGCCGGGACAGGGATCTCTACGAGCAGTACTTC. It yields the protein CASSRDRDLYEQYF.

The J gene is TRBJ2-3, the V gene TRBV6-5; D is uncertain. CDR1 MNHEY and CDR2 SVGAGI come from the germline V gene. Trimming removed 5 bases at V and 6 bases at J, with 6 bases between. This CDR3 is 11 amino acids long. The CDR3: CASSTEDTQYF. The CDR3 DNA follows: TGTGCCAGCAGTACCGAGGATACGCAGTATTTT.